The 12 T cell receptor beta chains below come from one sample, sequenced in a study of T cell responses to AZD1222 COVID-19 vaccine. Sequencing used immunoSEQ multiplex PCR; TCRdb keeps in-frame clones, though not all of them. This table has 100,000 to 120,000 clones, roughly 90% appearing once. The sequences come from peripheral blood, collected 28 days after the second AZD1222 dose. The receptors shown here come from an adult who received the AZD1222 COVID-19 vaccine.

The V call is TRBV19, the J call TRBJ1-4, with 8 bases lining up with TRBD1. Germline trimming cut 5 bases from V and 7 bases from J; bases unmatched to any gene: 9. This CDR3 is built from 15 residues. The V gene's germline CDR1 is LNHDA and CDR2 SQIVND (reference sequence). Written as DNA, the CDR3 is TGTGCCAGTAGTTTGACAGGGGAGGAGATTGAAAAACTGTTTTTT. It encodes CASSLTGEEIEKLFF.

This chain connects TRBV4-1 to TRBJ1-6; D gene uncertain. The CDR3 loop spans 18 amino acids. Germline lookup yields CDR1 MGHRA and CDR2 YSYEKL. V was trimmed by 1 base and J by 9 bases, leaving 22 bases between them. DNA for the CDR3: TGCGCCAGCAGCCAAGGAGATCTGCGCGAAGGGCGAAGTTCACCCCTCCACTTT. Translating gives CASSQGDLREGRSSPLHF.

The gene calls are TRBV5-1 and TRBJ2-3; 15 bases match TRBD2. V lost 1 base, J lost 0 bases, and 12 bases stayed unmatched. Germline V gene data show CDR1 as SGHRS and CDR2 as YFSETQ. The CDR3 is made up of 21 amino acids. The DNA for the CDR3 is TGCGCCAGCAGCTTGTTGGGCATCCCGGGACTAGCGGGGGGTAGCACAGATACGCAGTATTTT. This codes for CASSLLGIPGLAGGSTDTQYF.

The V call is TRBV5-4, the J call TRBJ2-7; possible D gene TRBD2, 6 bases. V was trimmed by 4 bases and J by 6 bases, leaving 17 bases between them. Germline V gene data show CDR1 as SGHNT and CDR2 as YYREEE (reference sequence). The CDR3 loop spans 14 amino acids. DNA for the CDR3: TGTGCCAGCAGCCAACCCGGAGGGGCAGGCGAGCAGTACTTC. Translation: CASSQPGGAGEQYF.

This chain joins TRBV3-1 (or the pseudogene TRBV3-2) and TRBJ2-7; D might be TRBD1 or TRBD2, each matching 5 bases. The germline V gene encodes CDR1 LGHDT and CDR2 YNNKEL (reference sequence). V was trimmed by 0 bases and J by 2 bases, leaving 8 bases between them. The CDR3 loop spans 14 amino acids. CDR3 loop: CASSQDMGAYEQYF. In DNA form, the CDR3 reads TGTGCCAGCAGCCAAGATATGGGGGCCTACGAGCAGTACTTC.

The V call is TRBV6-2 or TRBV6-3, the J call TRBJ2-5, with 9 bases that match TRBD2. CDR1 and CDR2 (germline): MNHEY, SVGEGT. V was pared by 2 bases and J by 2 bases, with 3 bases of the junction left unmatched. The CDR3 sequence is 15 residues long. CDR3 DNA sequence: TGTGCCAGCAGTTACCCCAGCGGGGGGCAAGAGACCCAGTACTTC. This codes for CASSYPSGGQETQYF.

In nucleotides, the CDR3 is TGTGCCAGCTCACCACTGTCGGGGGGCCAAGAGACCCAGTACTTC. This translates into CASSPLSGGQETQYF. The gene calls are TRBV18 and TRBJ2-5, with 7 bases lining up with TRBD2. The CDR3 consists of 15 residues. V shed 1 base, J shed 1 base, and the junction held 3 bases outside the gene matches. Germline V gives CDR1 KGHSH, CDR2 LQKENI. Looking up the rest from reference TRBV18 and TRBJ2-5 gives the full variable domain: NAGVMQNPRHLVRRRGQEARLRCSPMKGHSHVYWYRQLPEEGLKFMVYLQKENIIDESGMPKERFSAEFPKEGPSILRIQQVVRGDSAAYFCASSPLSGGQETQYFGPGTRLLVL.

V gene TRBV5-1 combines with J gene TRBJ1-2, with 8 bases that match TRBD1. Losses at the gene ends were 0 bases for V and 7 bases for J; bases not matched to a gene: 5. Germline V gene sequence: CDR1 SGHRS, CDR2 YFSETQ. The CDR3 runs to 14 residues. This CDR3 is CASSLGTGYVGYTF. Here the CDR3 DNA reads TGCGCCAGCAGCTTGGGGACAGGGTACGTTGGCTACACCTTC.

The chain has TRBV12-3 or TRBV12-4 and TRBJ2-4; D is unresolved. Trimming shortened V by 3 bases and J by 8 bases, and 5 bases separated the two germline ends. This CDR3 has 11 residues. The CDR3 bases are TGTGCCAGCAGTTTGAGAGACATTCAGTACTTC. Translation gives CASSLRDIQYF.

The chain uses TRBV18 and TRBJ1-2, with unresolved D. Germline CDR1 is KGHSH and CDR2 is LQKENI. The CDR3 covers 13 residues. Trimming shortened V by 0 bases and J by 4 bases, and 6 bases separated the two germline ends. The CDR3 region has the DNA TGTGCCAGCTCACCACCGAGTGGCTATGGCTACACCTTC. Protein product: CASSPPSGYGYTF. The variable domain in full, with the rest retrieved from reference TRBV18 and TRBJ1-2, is NAGVMQNPRHLVRRRGQEARLRCSPMKGHSHVYWYRQLPEEGLKFMVYLQKENIIDESGMPKERFSAEFPKEGPSILRIQQVVRGDSAAYFCASSPPSGYGYTFGSGTRLTVV.

The CDR3 bases are TGTGCCAGCAGCTTCTTGACCGCTGACTATGGCTACACCTTC. Protein sequence: CASSFLTADYGYTF. V and J are TRBV7-2 and TRBJ1-2; D is ambiguous. V lost 3 bases and J 3 bases, leaving 11 bases between the germline ends. This CDR3 has 14 amino acids. The germline CDR1 and CDR2 sequences are SGHTA and FQGNSA.

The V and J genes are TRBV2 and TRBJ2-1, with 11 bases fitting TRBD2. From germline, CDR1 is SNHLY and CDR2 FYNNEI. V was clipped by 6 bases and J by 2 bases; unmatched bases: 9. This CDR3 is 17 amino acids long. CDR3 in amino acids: CASSAPLSGGAYNEQFF. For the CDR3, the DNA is TGTGCCAGCAGCGCACCCCTTAGCGGGGGGGCCTACAATGAGCAGTTCTTC.